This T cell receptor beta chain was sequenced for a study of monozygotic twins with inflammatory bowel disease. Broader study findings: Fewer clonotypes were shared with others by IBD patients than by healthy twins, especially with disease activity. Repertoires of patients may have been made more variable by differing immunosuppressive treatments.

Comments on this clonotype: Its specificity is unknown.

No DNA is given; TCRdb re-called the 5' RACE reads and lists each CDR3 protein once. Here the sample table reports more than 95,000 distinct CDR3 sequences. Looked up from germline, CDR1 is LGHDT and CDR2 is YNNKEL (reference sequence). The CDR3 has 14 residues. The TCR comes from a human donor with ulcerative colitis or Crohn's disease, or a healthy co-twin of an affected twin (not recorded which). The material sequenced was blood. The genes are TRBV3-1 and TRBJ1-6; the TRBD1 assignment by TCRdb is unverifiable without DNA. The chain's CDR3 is CASSQGGGNSPLHF.